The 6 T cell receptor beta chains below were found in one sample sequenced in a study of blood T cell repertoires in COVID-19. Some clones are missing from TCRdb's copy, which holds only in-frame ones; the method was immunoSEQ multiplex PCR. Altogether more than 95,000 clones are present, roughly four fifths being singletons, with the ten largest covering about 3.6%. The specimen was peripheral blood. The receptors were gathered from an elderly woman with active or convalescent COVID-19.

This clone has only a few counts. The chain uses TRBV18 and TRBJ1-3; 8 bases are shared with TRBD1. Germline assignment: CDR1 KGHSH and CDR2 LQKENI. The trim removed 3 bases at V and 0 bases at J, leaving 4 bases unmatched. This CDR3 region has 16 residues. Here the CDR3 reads CASSPWDRSSGNTIYF. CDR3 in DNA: TGTGCCAGCTCACCTTGGGACAGGAGCTCTGGAAACACCATATATTTT. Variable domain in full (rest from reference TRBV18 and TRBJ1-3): NAGVMQNPRHLVRRRGQEARLRCSPMKGHSHVYWYRQLPEEGLKFMVYLQKENIIDESGMPKERFSAEFPKEGPSILRIQQVVRGDSAAYFCASSPWDRSSGNTIYFGEGSWLTVV.

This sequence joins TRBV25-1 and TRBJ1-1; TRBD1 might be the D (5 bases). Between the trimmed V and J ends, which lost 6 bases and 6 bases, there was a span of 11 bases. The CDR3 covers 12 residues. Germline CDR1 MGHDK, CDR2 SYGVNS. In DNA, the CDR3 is TGTGCCAGCAGGCAGGGTCTGGCTGAAGCTTTCTTT. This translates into CASRQGLAEAFF.

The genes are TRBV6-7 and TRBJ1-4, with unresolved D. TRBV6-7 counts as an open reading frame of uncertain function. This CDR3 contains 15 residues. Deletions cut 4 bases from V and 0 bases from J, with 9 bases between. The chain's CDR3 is CASSFFCATNEKLFF. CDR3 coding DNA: TGTGCCAGCAGTTTCTTTTGTGCAACTAATGAAAAACTGTTTTTT.

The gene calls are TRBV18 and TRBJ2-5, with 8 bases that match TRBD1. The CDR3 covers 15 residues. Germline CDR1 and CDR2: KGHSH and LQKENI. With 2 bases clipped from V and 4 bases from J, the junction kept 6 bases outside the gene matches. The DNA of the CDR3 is TGTGCCAGCTCACCAGAAAGGACAGGGCGAGAGACCCAGTACTTC. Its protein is CASSPERTGRETQYF.

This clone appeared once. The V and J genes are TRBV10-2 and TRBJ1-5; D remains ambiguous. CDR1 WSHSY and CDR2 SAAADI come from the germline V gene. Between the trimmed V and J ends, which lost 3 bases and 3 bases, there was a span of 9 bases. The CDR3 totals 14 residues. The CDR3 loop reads CASSDRGFNQPQHF. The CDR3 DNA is TGCGCCAGCAGTGACCGGGGTTTCAATCAGCCCCAGCATTTT.

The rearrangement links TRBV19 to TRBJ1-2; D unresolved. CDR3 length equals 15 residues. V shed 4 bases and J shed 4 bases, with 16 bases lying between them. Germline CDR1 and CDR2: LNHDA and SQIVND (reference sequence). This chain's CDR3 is CASSNDQRSFYGYTF. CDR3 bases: TGTGCCAGTAGTAACGACCAGCGATCGTTCTATGGCTACACCTTC.